This is a list of T cell receptor beta chains from one sample in a study of T cells in Graves' hyperthyroidism and ophthalmopathy. TCRdb passed the multiplex PCR reads through MiXCR, listing each CDR3 protein once. The data show under 300,000 distinct CDR3 sequences, around 22% seen once. Sequencing input: blood. Every receptor here comes from a man aged 25-45 years with Graves' ophthalmopathy. The CDR3 runs from the conserved cysteine through the conserved F or W. A D gene is named only where the DNA matches it firmly. Rows may omit the clone size; those that give it use once, few, many or a size class.

size	D	V	J	CDR3	DNA
few	TRBD1	TRBV28	TRBJ2-7	CASSSDRVRQYF	TGTGCCAGCAGTTCCGACAGGGTACGGCAGTACTTC
many	TRBD1	TRBV2	TRBJ2-7	CASSEAPRQGRYEQYF	TGTGCCAGCAGTGAAGCTCCGAGACAGGGGCGGTACGAGCAGTACTTC
few	NA	TRBV7-9	TRBJ2-3	CASSLELTGTNTDTQYF	TGTGCCAGCAGCTTAGAATTGACCGGGACCAACACAGATACGCAGTATTTT
once	TRBD1	TRBV7-9	TRBJ2-7	CASSSSDRVYEQYF	TGTGCCAGCAGCTCCTCTGACAGGGTTTACGAGCAGTACTTC
NA	TRBD1	TRBV29-1	TRBJ2-7	CSVGGDRLEQYF	TGCAGCGTTGGGGGGGACAGGCTCGAGCAGTACTTC
NA	NA	TRBV5-1	TRBJ2-3	CASSLTRVGTDTQYF	TGCGCCAGCAGCTTGACCCGCGTAGGCACAGATACGCAGTATTTT
NA	NA	TRBV7-3	TRBJ2-2	CASSPKAGFTGELFF	TGTGCCAGCAGCCCTAAGGCGGGATTCACCGGGGAGCTGTTTTTT
many	TRBD2	TRBV11-2	TRBJ2-7	CASSPGSGGRIYEQYF	TGTGCCAGCAGCCCTGGTTCTGGCGGGAGAATCTACGAGCAGTACTTC
few	NA	TRBV20-1	TRBJ2-1	CSAPGGLNEQFF	TGCAGTGCTCCAGGAGGTCTCAATGAGCAGTTCTTC
NA	NA	TRBV12-5	TRBJ1-2	CASGPQNYGYTF	TGTGCTAGTGGCCCGCAAAACTATGGCTACACCTTC
few	NA	TRBV27	TRBJ2-1	CASRSHNEQFF	TGTGCCAGCCGCTCCCACAACGAGCAGTTCTTC
NA	TRBD2	TRBV11-1	TRBJ2-3	CASSSPGGLAADTQYF	TGTGCCAGCAGCTCCCCTGGGGGACTAGCGGCAGATACGCAGTATTTT
NA	NA	TRBV13	TRBJ2-3	CASSLPWTGSTDTQYF	TGTGCCAGCAGCTTACCGTGGACTGGAAGCACAGATACGCAGTATTTT
NA	NA	TRBV27	TRBJ1-6	CASSLFRGDNSPLHF	TGTGCCAGCAGTTTATTCAGGGGAGATAATTCACCCCTCCACTTT
many	NA	TRBV7-6	TRBJ1-5	CASSLGQDQPQHF	TGTGCCAGCAGCCTCGGACAAGATCAGCCCCAGCATTTT
NA	TRBD2	TRBV7-2	TRBJ2-3	CASSSASGRAVETQYF	TGTGCCAGCAGCTCAGCCAGCGGGAGGGCTGTTGAGACGCAGTATTTT
NA	NA	TRBV3-1	TRBJ2-1	CASSQDARLAVHNEQFF	TGTGCCAGCAGCCAAGATGCGCGGCTAGCAGTTCACAATGAGCAGTTCTTC
many	TRBD2	TRBV28	TRBJ2-3	CASSLWLAGGPKDTQYF	TGTGCCAGCAGTTTATGGCTAGCGGGAGGCCCCAAAGATACGCAGTATTTT
few	NA	TRBV28	TRBJ1-5	CASSMGGRQLFSRNQPQHF	TGTGCCAGCAGTATGGGAGGCAGGCAATTATTCAGTCGCAATCAGCCCCAGCATTTT
NA	TRBD1	TRBV20-1	TRBJ2-7	CSAKGQAGEQYF	TGCAGTGCAAAGGGACAGGCGGGAGAGCAGTACTTC
many	NA	TRBV18	TRBJ2-7	CASSPSGWDEQYF	TGTGCCAGCTCACCCTCGGGTTGGGACGAGCAGTACTTC
many	TRBD1	TRBV11-1	TRBJ2-7	CASSLLRGTGSEQYF	TGTGCCAGCAGCTTACTCCGGGGGACAGGGAGCGAGCAGTACTTC
few	NA	TRBV29-1	TRBJ1-1	CSVEVRGWDTEAFF	TGCAGCGTTGAAGTCAGGGGTTGGGACACTGAAGCTTTCTTT
NA	NA	TRBV9	TRBJ2-2	CASSITPNTGELFF	TGTGCCAGCAGCATAACACCTAACACCGGGGAGCTGTTTTTT
few	NA	TRBV29-1	TRBJ2-2	CSVRSPGGTGELFF	TGCAGCGTAAGGAGCCCCGGGGGCACCGGGGAGCTGTTTTTT
many	NA	TRBV6-1	TRBJ2-7	CASSLTGTLSYEQYF	TGTGCCAGCTCACTGACCGGGACACTTAGCTACGAGCAGTACTTC
many	TRBD2	TRBV5-6	TRBJ2-1	CASSLTSGRPHLLYNEQFF	TGTGCCAGCAGCCTGACTAGCGGGAGGCCACACCTATTATACAATGAGCAGTTCTTC
NA	TRBD2	TRBV20-1	TRBJ2-1	CSARDKLGLAGVEQFF	TGCAGTGCTAGAGATAAATTAGGACTAGCGGGAGTAGAGCAGTTCTTC
NA	NA	TRBV20-1	TRBJ1-4	CSATDRISNEKLFF	TGCAGTGCAACCGACAGGATTAGTAATGAAAAACTGTTTTTT
many	NA	TRBV7-8	TRBJ2-3	CASSLVTGTGPTDTQYF	TGTGCCAGCAGCTTAGTTACCGGGACGGGACCCACAGATACGCAGTATTTT
many	TRBD1	TRBV5-1	TRBJ2-7	CASGAGTGGFEQYF	TGCGCCAGCGGGGCCGGGACAGGGGGATTCGAGCAGTACTTC
NA	NA	TRBV24-1	TRBJ2-5	CATSGFPGRTYQETQYF	TGTGCCACCAGTGGTTTCCCCGGCAGAACGTACCAAGAGACCCAGTACTTC
NA	TRBD1	TRBV28	TRBJ2-7	CASNKQGAREQYF	TGTGCCAGCAACAAACAGGGGGCTCGGGAGCAGTACTTC
NA	TRBD1	TRBV12-3/TRBV12-4	TRBJ1-1	CASRPTGDEAFF	TGTGCCAGCAGGCCTACAGGGGATGAAGCTTTCTTT
few	NA	TRBV11-3	TRBJ1-4	CASSPDRNEKLFF	TGTGCCAGCAGTCCAGACAGAAATGAAAAACTGTTTTTT
NA	NA	TRBV19	TRBJ1-2	CASRPRGGYGYTF	TGTGCCAGTAGACCTCGGGGGGGCTATGGCTACACCTTC
once	NA	TRBV3-1	TRBJ1-5	CASSQDLGPAGQPQHF	TGTGCCAGCAGCCAAGATCTGGGGCCGGCGGGTCAGCCCCAGCATTTT
many	TRBD2	TRBV5-1	TRBJ2-2	CASSWTSGSPNTGELFF	TGCGCCAGCAGCTGGACTAGCGGGAGCCCTAACACCGGGGAGCTGTTTTTT
NA	NA	TRBV7-9	TRBJ1-2	CASNIPRGGYTF	TGTGCCAGCAACATACCACGGGGTGGCTACACCTTC
few	NA	TRBV5-6	TRBJ2-4	CASSLGAEAKNIQYF	TGTGCCAGCAGCTTGGGGGCGGAAGCCAAAAACATTCAGTACTTC
many	TRBD2	TRBV12-3/TRBV12-4	TRBJ2-5	CASRTGASGRPVHQYF	TGTGCCAGCAGAACAGGGGCTAGCGGGAGGCCAGTTCACCAGTACTTC
NA	NA	TRBV6-1	TRBJ1-2	CASSLNDNYGYTF	TGTGCCAGCAGCCTAAATGACAACTATGGCTACACCTTC
many	TRBD1	TRBV6-1	TRBJ2-7	CASRVTGGLNEQYF	TGTGCCAGCAGGGTGACAGGGGGCTTAAACGAGCAGTACTTC
many	NA	TRBV20-1	TRBJ2-7	CSARVGGGKRYYEQYF	TGCAGTGCTAGAGTGGGAGGGGGAAAAAGGTACTACGAGCAGTACTTC